This T cell receptor beta chain was observed in a study of T cells expressing NK-cell markers. About the study: The study drew TCR beta repertoires from sorted CD3+CD56+NKG2C+, CD3+CD56+NKG2C- and CD3+CD56-NKG2C+ T cells. There were seven HCMV-seropositive donors and one seronegative donor among the eight sequenced.

Reanalyzing the 5' RACE reads, TCRdb keeps one entry per CDR3 protein, without DNA. In all, the sample yields about half a million distinct CDR3 sequences. The sequenced sample was blood T cells: a sorted CD56 or NKG2C T cell subset, CD4+ or CD8+ T cells, or bulk PBMC T cells (not recorded which). The TCR was taken from a woman between 50 and 59 years old in good health.

The CDR3 loop reads CASMFAEINNEQFF. The rearrangement joins TRBV5-1 to TRBJ2-1. The CDR3 has 14 amino acids. Germline V lookup: CDR1 SGHRS, CDR2 YFSETQ.